This TCR beta chain was identified in a study of blood T cell repertoires in COVID-19. Study-level information: Sites in the United States, Italy and Spain provided acute and convalescent COVID-19 samples. In each case, the material was cDNA or gDNA derived from T cells, B-cell-depleted T cells, or PBMCs.

In the original analysis: Amplification of reference gene primers provided the estimated nucleated cell counts. TCRdb keeps only in-frame clones here, not all; method: immunoSEQ multiplex PCR. The DNA gave D and trimming, while V, J and clone size come from that table. The table lists roughly 100,000 clones, 87% of them singletons. The J segment lost 0 bases and the V segment lost 6 bases, leaving 6 bases of the junction unmatched. The CDR3 is 15 amino acids. Germline V gene lookup returns CDR1 MNHEY and CDR2 SMNVEV (reference sequence). The J gene is TRBJ2-7, the V gene TRBV27, with 9 bases identical to TRBD1. The TCR was taken from a human donor in a cohort sampled during active COVID-19. The sample was peripheral blood. Written as DNA, the CDR3 is TGTGCCAGCAGGATGACAGGGGGTCTCTCCTACGAGCAGTACTTC. Encoded protein: CASRMTGGLSYEQYF.